What follows are 6 T cell receptor beta chains derived from one specimen sequenced in a study of breast tumors, draining lymph nodes, adjacent tissues. TCRdb itself ran the multiplex PCR reads through MiXCR, one entry per CDR3 protein. Among under 75,000 distinct CDR3 sequences listed, roughly 57% were seen once. Input material: breast tumor tissue. The receptor source for this set is a female donor with breast cancer. Some clones in this sample may be carry-over from other donors' samples.

This rearrangement joins TRBV12-3 or TRBV12-4 to TRBJ2-2; 8 nucleotides line up with TRBD2. The V and J ends lost 3 bases and 4 bases, in that order; junction bases with no gene match: 4. The CDR3 is 15 residues long. This chain's CDR3 is CASSFFGGATGELFF. Written as DNA, the CDR3 is TGTGCCAGCAGTTTTTTCGGGGGGGCCACCGGGGAGCTGTTTTTT.

The genes are TRBV2 and TRBJ2-5; 8 nucleotides match TRBD2. In germline, CDR1 is SNHLY, CDR2 FYNNEI. J gave up 11 bases and V 11 bases, and 28 bases lay outside the gene matches. The CDR3 is made up of 17 amino acids. The CDR3 reads CAGNPRGASGLLDTQYF. The CDR3 DNA reads as TGTGCCGGCAACCCCCGAGGGGCTAGCGGGCTGCTAGATACGCAGTACTTC.

This rearrangement joins TRBV2 to TRBJ2-5; 9 bases fit TRBD1. The trim removed 6 bases at V and 7 bases at J, leaving 3 bases unmatched. The germline CDR1 and CDR2 sequences are SNHLY and FYNNEI. The CDR3 is 12 residues long. DNA for the CDR3: TGTGCCAGCAGGGGGACAGGGTGGACCCAGTACTTC. It yields the protein CASRGTGWTQYF. Full variable domain (rest looked up from reference TRBV2 and TRBJ2-5): EPEVTQTPSHQVTQMGQEVILRCVPISNHLYFYWYRQILGQKVEFLVSFYNNEISEKSEIFDDQFSVERPDGSNFTLKIRSTKLEDSAMYFCASRGTGWTQYFGPGTRLLVL.

This clonotype was observed at least ten times. This chain connects TRBV19 to TRBJ1-5, with D possibly matching TRBD1 (6 bases). This CDR3 has 15 amino acids. The V gene's germline CDR1 is LNHDA and CDR2 SQIVND (reference sequence). V was clipped by 2 bases and J by 3 bases, with 11 bases between them. CDR3 region: CASSIRGGVNQPQHF. CDR3 nucleotide sequence: TGTGCCAGTAGTATAAGGGGGGGTGTCAATCAGCCCCAGCATTTT. Full variable domain (rest looked up from reference TRBV19 and TRBJ1-5): DGGITQSPKYLFRKEGQNVTLSCEQNLNHDAMYWYRQDPGQGLRLIYYSQIVNDFQKGDIAEGYSVSREKKESFPLTVTSAQKNPTAFYLCASSIRGGVNQPQHFGDGTRLSIL.

This clonotype appeared many times. CDR3: CASSPGSGYTGELFF. DNA of the CDR3: TGTGCCAGCAGCCCTGGATCAGGGTACACCGGGGAGCTGTTTTTT. The chain recombines TRBV4-2 with TRBJ2-2; D may be TRBD1 (5 bases). Deletions cut 4 bases from V and 3 bases from J, with 12 bases between. This CDR3 has 15 amino acids. In germline, CDR1 is LGHNA, CDR2 YNFKEQ.

The chain combines TRBV5-6 with TRBJ2-7; D is undetermined. The CDR3 loop spans 14 amino acids. CDR1 is SGHDT and CDR2 is YYEEEE in the germline V gene. V lost 1 base and J lost 2, with 10 bases in between. CDR3 residues: CASSLLGQPYEQYF. The CDR3, as DNA: TGTGCCAGCAGCTTGCTAGGGCAGCCCTACGAGCAGTACTTC.